These 16 T cell receptor beta chains came from one sample sequenced in a study of cytomegalovirus exposure and HLA in healthy donors. This PCR relied on a set of 60 Vbeta primers and 13 Jbeta primers. Some clones are missing from TCRdb's copy, which holds only in-frame ones; the method was immunoSEQ multiplex PCR. The data contain some 250,000 clones, roughly 82% of them singletons. Input material: PBMCs. These receptors were collected from a woman between 35 and 50 years old in good health and CMV-seropositive.

This chain connects TRBV5-1 to TRBJ1-1; 7 nucleotides align to TRBD1. The CDR3 is 14 amino acids. V lost 4 bases and J lost 1; bases outside the gene matches: 4. Germline CDR1 is SGHRS and CDR2 is YFSETQ. The CDR3 spells CASSMQGGNTEAFF. DNA for the CDR3: TGCGCCAGCAGCATGCAGGGGGGGAACACTGAAGCTTTCTTT.

The chain joins TRBV9 to TRBJ2-3, with TRBD1 as a possible D gene (5 bases). V lost 0 bases, J lost 0 bases, and 20 bases lay in between. This CDR3 is 19 amino acids long. Germline V gene sequence: CDR1 SGDLS, CDR2 YYNGEE. The CDR3 coding sequence is TGTGCCAGCAGCGTAGGCTCAGTGGGGCCCTGGGTGAGCACAGATACGCAGTATTTT. Translating it yields CASSVGSVGPWVSTDTQYF.

The DNA of the CDR3 is TGCGCCAGCAGCGAGACAGGAAACACTGAAGCTTTCTTT. It specifies CASSETGNTEAFF. The rearrangement uses TRBV10-1 and TRBJ1-1; tentatively, D is TRBD1 (6 bases). CDR3 length equals 13 residues. V shed 6 bases and J shed 2 bases, with 10 bases lying between them. Germline V gene sequence: CDR1 WNHNN, CDR2 SYGVQD (reference sequence).

The chain uses TRBV11-3 and TRBJ1-2; the D is unclear. V dropped 1 base and J dropped 2 bases, with 5 bases sitting between them. CDR3 length: 13 amino acids. In germline, CDR1 is SGHNT, CDR2 YENEEA. The CDR3: CASSLGTNYGYTF. CDR3 bases: TGTGCCAGCAGCTTAGGAACAAACTATGGCTACACCTTC.

The chain combines TRBV7-6 with TRBJ1-2; D is perhaps TRBD1 (5 bases). Germline loops: CDR1 SGHVS, CDR2 FNYEAQ. This CDR3 region has 16 residues. Trimming removed 0 bases from V and 1 base from J, with 12 bases in between. The CDR3 region has the DNA TGTGCCAGCAGCTTAGCCCCAGTGGGGGGTAACTATGGCTACACCTTC. It is translated as CASSLAPVGGNYGYTF.

The rearrangement links TRBV4-3 to TRBJ2-5, with 13 bases identical to TRBD2. The CDR3 contains 17 residues. V lost 5 bases, J lost 1 base, and 7 bases stayed unmatched. CDR1 is LGHNA, CDR2 YSLEER, per germline. The CDR3 DNA reads as TGCGCCAGCAGCGCCGGGACTAGCGGGGAAAGCCAAGAGACCCAGTACTTC. It encodes CASSAGTSGESQETQYF.

The chain uses TRBV7-2 and TRBJ2-1; D call uncertain. V lost 9 bases to trimming and J lost 0 bases, with 12 bases between them. This CDR3 comprises 14 residues. Germline-derived CDR1 and CDR2 are SGHTA and FQGNSA. The CDR3 loop is CASTRVLSYNEQFF. Here the CDR3 DNA reads TGTGCCAGTACACGGGTTCTCTCCTACAATGAGCAGTTCTTC.

The genes are TRBV4-1 and TRBJ2-7; 9 bases line up with TRBD2. The CDR3 loop spans 17 amino acids. CDR1 and CDR2 (germline): MGHRA, YSYEKL. V lost 1 base and J lost 5; bases outside the gene matches: 12. CDR3 sequence: CASSQGPTGGRDHEQYF. For the CDR3, the DNA is TGCGCCAGCAGCCAAGGCCCGACGGGCGGGAGGGACCACGAGCAGTACTTC.

V gene TRBV6-1 combines with J gene TRBJ1-2, with D unresolved. The CDR3 loop spans 14 amino acids. Trimming cost V 1 base and J 0 bases, with 6 bases left between them. Germline V CDR1 and CDR2: MNHNS, SASEGT. The CDR3 nucleotides are TGTGCCAGCAGTGAAGGGGGAGCTAACTATGGCTACACCTTC. As protein: CASSEGGANYGYTF.

The chain employs TRBV6-5 and TRBJ1-1; D perhaps matches TRBD1 (6 bases). Germline V gene lookup returns CDR1 MNHEY and CDR2 SVGAGI. Trimming took 5 bases from V and 3 from J, leaving 16 bases between them. CDR3 length: 15 amino acids. CDR3: CASSPQDRPHTEAFF. In DNA form, the CDR3 reads TGTGCCAGCAGTCCTCAGGACAGACCGCACACTGAAGCTTTCTTT.

The chain is built from TRBV7-3 and TRBJ2-2; 8 bases are shared with TRBD1. Germline V lookup: CDR1 SGHTA, CDR2 FQGTGA. The CDR3 covers 16 residues. V lost 4 bases and J lost 3; bases outside the gene matches: 7. The CDR3 region has the DNA TGTGCCAGCAGCTATACAGGGGGTTTGGACACCGGGGAGCTGTTTTTT. Protein sequence: CASSYTGGLDTGELFF. The full variable domain, rest sourced from reference TRBV7-3 and TRBJ2-2, is GAGVSQTPSNKVTEKGKYVELRCDPISGHTALYWYRQSLGQGPEFLIYFQGTGAADDSGLPNDRFFAVRPEGSVSTLKIQRTERGDSAVYLCASSYTGGLDTGELFFGEGSRLTVL.

This clone was recorded a few times. The chain recombines TRBV6-4 with TRBJ2-7, with 9 bases lining up with TRBD1. Trimming took 6 bases from V and 4 from J; bases not matched to a gene: 16. CDR1 is MRHNA and CDR2 is SNTAGT in the germline V gene. This CDR3 is built from 17 residues. As DNA, the CDR3 is TGTGCCAGCAGAGTTATCTCCCGGGACAGGGAAGTTTACGAGCAGTACTTC. This translates into CASRVISRDREVYEQYF.

The chain employs TRBV5-1 and TRBJ1-1, with a possible D match to TRBD1 (6 bases). Germline values: CDR1 SGHRS, CDR2 YFSETQ. The CDR3 sequence is 14 residues long. The V end was cut by 5 bases, the J end by 1 base, with 12 bases between. CDR3 DNA sequence: TGCGCCAGCAGTCGGGACATTTGGAACACTGAAGCTTTCTTT. Translated, it gives CASSRDIWNTEAFF.

The chain uses TRBV19 and TRBJ1-5; D might be TRBD1 (5 bases). V was cut by 7 bases and J by 10 bases, with 32 bases left in between. The CDR3 sequence is 18 residues long. The germline V gene encodes CDR1 LNHDA and CDR2 SQIVND (reference sequence). The CDR3 DNA reads TGTGCCAGTACCGATATTCCCCTTAACTACAGGTTCATAGGACCCCAGCATTTT. This codes for CASTDIPLNYRFIGPQHF.

The chain combines TRBV7-2 with TRBJ1-2, with a possible D match to TRBD1 (5 bases). The CDR3 extends over 14 amino acids. Germline V gives CDR1 SGHTA, CDR2 FQGNSA. Trimming took off 2 bases at V and 4 bases at J, with 11 bases between the two ends. The CDR3 DNA reads TGTGCCAGCAGCTTACAGGGTACTCGCTATGGCTACACCTTC. Translated: CASSLQGTRYGYTF.

The chain joins TRBV30 to TRBJ2-3, with 9 bases aligning to TRBD2. V gave up 1 base and J gave up 7 bases; unmatched junction bases: 6. Per germline, CDR1 GTSNPN and CDR2 SVGIG (reference sequence). This CDR3 region has 14 residues. CDR3 sequence: CAWSGGRAMYTQYF. The DNA for the CDR3 is TGTGCCTGGAGTGGCGGGAGGGCCATGTATACGCAGTATTTT.